These 23 T cell receptor beta chains were sequenced from one sample in a study of T-cell reconstitution after alpha-beta-depleted transplantation in children. A library of TCRbeta sequences, prepared with unique molecular identifiers, was generated. Using its own MiXCR run on the PCR reads, TCRdb lists one record per CDR3 protein. Counted here are roughly 100,000 distinct CDR3 sequences, 6.5% to 8.5% occurring once; the ten biggest clones make up 6.9%. The input for sequencing was PBMCs from the stem cell graft donor, taken from the stem cell graft. The receptor set was obtained from a human donor who donated a stem cell graft to a child with congenital amegakaryocytic thrombocytopenia.

This clonotype was recorded many times. The chain is built from TRBV20-1 and TRBJ2-2, with D perhaps matching TRBD1 (6 bases). The V gene's germline CDR1 is DFQATT and CDR2 SNEGSKA (reference sequence). The germline V and J ends were trimmed by 1 base and 5 bases, with 11 bases remaining between them. CDR3 length: 14 residues. The CDR3 here is CSARAQGGTGELFF. CDR3 in DNA: TGCAGTGCTAGAGCACAGGGTGGGACCGGGGAGCTGTTTTTT.

This clonotype was detected many times. V gene TRBV5-1 combines with J gene TRBJ1-2; 7 bases are shared with TRBD1. After removal of 0 bases from V and 2 bases from J, the junction contained 4 bases not matched to a gene. There are 15 residues in the CDR3. CDR1 is SGHRS, CDR2 YFSETQ, per germline. CDR3 nucleotides: TGCGCCAGCAGCTTGGAGGTGACAGGGAACTATGGCTACACCTTC. It is translated as CASSLEVTGNYGYTF.

In this sample, this clonotype turned up many times. The chain recombines TRBV5-1 with TRBJ2-3; D gene uncertain. The germline gives CDR1 SGHRS, CDR2 YFSETQ. The CDR3 contains 13 residues. Trimming left V 7 bases short and J 3 bases short, with 12 bases between. CDR3 in amino acids: CASAPPLTDTQYF. DNA of the CDR3: TGCGCCAGCGCCCCCCCGCTAACAGATACGCAGTATTTT.

This clonotype was seen repeatedly, ten times or more. The chain links TRBV5-1 to TRBJ2-1; no clear D gene. Germline values: CDR1 SGHRS, CDR2 YFSETQ. V was cut by 5 bases and J by 7 bases, with 16 bases left in between. This CDR3 contains 14 residues. CDR3 in DNA: TGCGCCAGCAGAGTTGCAGGCCAAGGAAATGAGCAGTTCTTC. Translating it yields CASRVAGQGNEQFF.

This clonotype was detected ten times or more. The chain couples TRBV15 to TRBJ2-5, with a possible D match to TRBD1 (6 bases). The germline V gene encodes CDR1 LNHNV and CDR2 YYDKDF (reference sequence). The CDR3 totals 14 residues. Trimming pared 3 bases from V and 2 bases from J, leaving 10 bases between. The CDR3 loop is CATSRDRFQETQYF. As DNA, the CDR3 is TGTGCCACCAGCAGGGACAGATTTCAAGAGACCCAGTACTTC.

The V and J genes are TRBV3-1 and TRBJ1-2; 8 bases agree with TRBD1. Germline V lookup: CDR1 LGHDT, CDR2 YNNKEL (reference sequence). CDR3 size: 15 residues. V lost 1 base, J lost 3 bases, and 4 bases stayed unmatched. CDR3 sequence reads: CASSQGDRRDYGYTF. The CDR3 DNA follows: TGTGCCAGCAGCCAAGGGGACAGGCGAGACTATGGCTACACCTTC.

The sample holds many counts of this clonotype. The chain combines TRBV28 with TRBJ2-1; D is ambiguous. The germline V and J ends were trimmed by 7 bases and 3 bases, with 10 bases remaining between them. In germline, CDR1 is MDHEN, CDR2 SYDVKM. This CDR3 spans 13 amino acids. The CDR3 DNA reads as TGTGCCAGCAAAGGAGTGAACTACAATGAGCAGTTCTTC. Translating gives CASKGVNYNEQFF. Looking up the rest from reference TRBV28 and TRBJ2-1 gives the full variable domain: DVKVTQSSRYLVKRTGEKVFLECVQDMDHENMFWYRQDPGLGLRLIYFSYDVKMKEKGDIPEGYSVSREKKERFSLILESASTNQTSMYLCASKGVNYNEQFFGPGTRLTVL.

This clonotype was detected many times. The V gene is TRBV7-9, the J gene TRBJ1-1, with D uncertain. Germline V gene sequence: CDR1 SEHNR, CDR2 FQNEAQ (reference sequence). The V and J ends lost 4 bases and 3 bases respectively, with 12 bases between them. The CDR3 spans 14 residues. CDR3 amino acids: CASSSSGKDTEAFF. The CDR3 DNA reads as TGTGCCAGCAGCTCCTCCGGGAAGGACACTGAAGCTTTCTTT.

This clonotype has at least ten counts. The V gene is TRBV4-1, the J gene TRBJ1-1, with a possible D match to TRBD1 (5 bases). CDR1 and CDR2 from the germline V gene are MGHRA and YSYEKL. This CDR3 has 18 amino acids. The V and J ends lost 0 bases and 1 base respectively, with 18 bases between them. The CDR3 reads CASSQDIAFRERNTEAFF. Written as DNA, the CDR3 is TGCGCCAGCAGCCAAGACATCGCGTTCAGGGAGCGGAACACTGAAGCTTTCTTT.

In its sample, this clonotype was seen many times. The chain is built from TRBV7-2 and TRBJ2-1, with TRBD2 as a possible D gene (5 bases). Per germline, CDR1 SGHTA and CDR2 FQGNSA. The length of the CDR3 is 15 residues. Between the trimmed V and J ends, which lost 0 bases and 9 bases, there was a span of 15 bases. The chain's CDR3 is CASSLADSRVGEQFF. In DNA, the CDR3 is TGTGCCAGCAGCTTAGCGGACTCTCGTGTTGGTGAGCAGTTCTTC.

This clonotype has ten or more counts. V usage is TRBV3-1 and J usage is TRBJ2-5, with TRBD2 identical over 8 bases. Looked up from germline, CDR1 is LGHDT and CDR2 is YNNKEL (reference sequence). V lost 5 bases to trimming and J lost 5 bases; unmatched junction nucleotides: 7. There are 14 residues in the CDR3. The CDR3 DNA is TGTGCCAGCAGCGCCGGGGGGGGGTGGGAGACCCAGTACTTC. Protein sequence: CASSAGGGWETQYF.

This clonotype occurred many times. The chain links TRBV7-2 to TRBJ2-1, with D maybe TRBD2 (5 bases). Germline-derived CDR1 and CDR2 are SGHTA and FQGNSA. This CDR3 is built from 16 residues. V shed 5 bases and J shed 4 bases, with 18 bases lying between them. CDR3 coding DNA: TGTGCCAGCAGCCCCCAAGGTGGTAGCGTATACAATGAGCAGTTCTTC. Residues: CASSPQGGSVYNEQFF.

This clonotype was picked up many times. The V gene is TRBV9, the J gene TRBJ2-7; TRBD1 is a possible D gene (5 bases). This CDR3 is built from 14 residues. Trimming stripped 0 bases from V and 2 bases from J, with 9 bases between. The germline gives CDR1 SGDLS, CDR2 YYNGEE. Written as DNA, the CDR3 is TGTGCCAGCAGCGTAGAGGGGAATGCCTACGAGCAGTACTTC. Amino acid sequence: CASSVEGNAYEQYF.

V gene TRBV19 combines with J gene TRBJ2-1; perhaps TRBD2 as D (7 bases). The CDR3 has 16 amino acids. Trimming took off 7 bases at V and 0 bases at J, with 16 bases between the two ends. Germline V gives CDR1 LNHDA, CDR2 SQIVND (reference sequence). The CDR3 region has the DNA TGTGCCAGTAAAAGGGGGGGTCAGGGCTCCTACAATGAGCAGTTCTTC. This gives the protein CASKRGGQGSYNEQFF.

The table lists this clonotype with many counts. V gene TRBV20-1 combines with J gene TRBJ1-6, with TRBD1 identical over 7 bases. Germline V gene lookup returns CDR1 DFQATT and CDR2 SNEGSKA (reference sequence). Trimming at V came to 3 bases and at J to 7 bases, leaving 3 bases not matched to a gene. The CDR3 consists of 13 residues. CDR3 loop: CSARRDSNSPLHF. The CDR3 bases are TGCAGTGCTAGGCGGGACAGCAATTCACCCCTCCACTTT.

This clonotype was observed many times. CDR3 nucleotide sequence: TGTGCCAGCAGTTCAGCGGGGGGAACCTACAATGAGCAGTTCTTC. Translating it yields CASSSAGGTYNEQFF. The chain employs TRBV12-3 or TRBV12-4 and TRBJ2-1, with 9 bases that match TRBD2. With 4 bases clipped from V and 2 bases from J, the junction kept 3 bases outside the gene matches. The CDR3 contains 15 residues.

This clonotype was seen repeatedly, ten times or more. V and J are TRBV11-1 and TRBJ2-3; D unclear. Germline loops: CDR1 SGHAT, CDR2 FQDESV (reference sequence). The CDR3 length is 18 residues. Trimming stripped 5 bases from V and 0 bases from J, with 21 bases between. For the CDR3, the DNA is TGTGCCAGCAGCCGTCGCCCCCCATCGTTGGCTAGCACAGATACGCAGTATTTT. It codes for CASSRRPPSLASTDTQYF.

The chain carries TRBV2 and TRBJ2-3; D may be TRBD1 (8 bases). V lost 8 bases and J lost 2, with 20 bases in between. The CDR3 is made up of 16 amino acids. Germline V gene lookup returns CDR1 SNHLY and CDR2 FYNNEI. CDR3 bases: TGTGCCAGCCTAGGGGGGGACAGGAGAATCACAGATACGCAGTATTTT. Residues: CASLGGDRRITDTQYF.

This clonotype was seen repeatedly, ten times or more. The chain uses TRBV12-3 or TRBV12-4 and TRBJ1-1; D is unresolved. CDR3 length: 14 residues. Trimming took 2 bases from V and 2 from J, leaving 9 bases between them. CDR3 sequence (DNA): TGTGCCAGCAGTTTATCAGGATTAAACACTGAAGCTTTCTTT. It translates to CASSLSGLNTEAFF.

This clonotype came up many times. The CDR3 is CSVPGLAGTYNEQFF. CDR3 DNA sequence: TGCAGCGTGCCGGGACTAGCGGGGACCTACAATGAGCAGTTCTTC. This chain uses TRBV29-1 with TRBJ2-1; TRBD2 matches at 13 bases. The J segment lost 2 bases and the V segment lost 6 bases, leaving 4 bases of the junction unmatched. The V gene's germline CDR1 is SQVTM and CDR2 ANQGSEA. This CDR3 spans 15 amino acids.

This clonotype came up many times. Here the CDR3 reads CSASITGGLGETQYF. As DNA, the CDR3 is TGCAGTGCTAGTATTACAGGGGGACTGGGAGAGACCCAGTACTTC. This sequence joins TRBV20-1 and TRBJ2-5; TRBD1 matches at 8 bases. Germline CDR1 is DFQATT and CDR2 is SNEGSKA (reference sequence). The CDR3 contains 15 residues. Trimming at V came to 3 bases and at J to 4 bases, leaving 10 bases not matched to a gene.

In its sample, this clonotype was seen many times. The CDR3 protein is CASSLAGPGELFF. The DNA for the CDR3 is TGTGCCAGCAGCTTAGCAGGGCCCGGGGAGCTGTTTTTT. The chain couples TRBV7-8 to TRBJ2-2; D not resolved. There are 13 residues in the CDR3. Trimming pared 0 bases from V and 6 bases from J, leaving 5 bases between. Germline CDR1 reads SGHVS; CDR2 reads FQNEAQ.

This clonotype has a count of ten or more. J is TRBJ1-2 and V is TRBV6-5, with a tentative D call TRBD1 (5 bases). The CDR3 extends over 14 amino acids. V lost 2 bases and J lost 4, with 11 bases in between. Germline CDR1 and CDR2: MNHEY and SVGAGI. CDR3 sequence reads: CASSYGQGGYGYTF. The CDR3 DNA is TGTGCCAGCAGTTACGGGCAGGGCGGCTATGGCTACACCTTC.